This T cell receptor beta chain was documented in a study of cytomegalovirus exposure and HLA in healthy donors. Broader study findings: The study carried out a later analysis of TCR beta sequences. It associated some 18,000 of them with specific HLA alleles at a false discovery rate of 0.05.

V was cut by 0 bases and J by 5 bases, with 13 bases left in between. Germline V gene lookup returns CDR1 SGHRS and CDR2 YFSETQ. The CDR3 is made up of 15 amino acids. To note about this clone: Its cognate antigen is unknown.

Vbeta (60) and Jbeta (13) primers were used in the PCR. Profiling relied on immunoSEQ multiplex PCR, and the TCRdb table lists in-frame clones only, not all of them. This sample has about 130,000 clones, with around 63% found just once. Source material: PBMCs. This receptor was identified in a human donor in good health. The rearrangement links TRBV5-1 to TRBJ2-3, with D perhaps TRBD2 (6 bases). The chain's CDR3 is CASSLARTIGDTQYF. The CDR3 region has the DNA TGCGCCAGCAGCTTGGCCCGGACTATCGGAGATACGCAGTATTTT.